This T cell receptor beta chain was sequenced for a study of beta chain features in type 1 diabetes. Overall study results and limits: Unsettled here was the matter of whether HLA type influences TCRB rearrangement. Significant though moderate, a shortening of TCRB CDR3s appeared in all four CD4+ subsets of Type 1 diabetes patients.

This clone has only a few counts. The antigen is undetermined. The CDR3 length is 12 residues. From germline, CDR1 is MNHEY and CDR2 SVGAGI. V lost 6 bases and J lost 6, with 9 bases in between. All of the isolated RNA was reverse transcribed, so expressed TCRB transcripts were sequenced. Using immunoSEQ multiplex PCR, the repertoire was profiled, and TCRdb retains in-frame clones only, with some absent. The sample has 600,000 or so clones, around 11% seen once. V is TRBV6-5 and J is TRBJ2-1; D ambiguous. This clonotype was obtained from a man aged 25 to 40 with type 1 diabetes. The specimen sequenced was naive CD4+ T cells from blood. CDR3 sequence reads: CASRRTSNEQFF. The CDR3 DNA sequence: TGTGCCAGCAGACGGACCAGCAATGAGCAGTTCTTC.